These T cell receptor beta chains were read from a single sample in a study of early T cells in non-severe SARS-CoV-2 infection. Each CDR3 protein gets one entry after TCRdb re-called the 5' RACE reads with MiXCR. This table has almost 30,000 distinct CDR3 sequences, 5.5% to 6.5% appearing once. Sequencing input: whole blood. These receptors were taken from an adult who was a healthcare worker with PCR-confirmed SARS-CoV-2 infection or an uninfected control (not recorded which). CDR3s include the opening cysteine and the closing phenylalanine or tryptophan. Each record gives: V gene, D gene, J gene, clone size, CDR3 DNA, CDR3 protein. D genes are given only for firm matches. Clone size is given for some rows only: seen once, a few or many times, or a class if the clone is expanded.

TRBV20-1	-	TRBJ1-4	many	TGCAGTGCTAGACCTAACGGCAGGGCGTTCGAAAAACTGTTTTTT	CSARPNGRAFEKLFF
TRBV4-2	-	TRBJ2-3	few	TGTGCCAGCAGCCCCTCTTTGAGGGAATCAGATACGCAGTATTTT	CASSPSLRESDTQYF
TRBV12-3/TRBV12-4	-	TRBJ1-4	many	TGTGCCAGCACCTTCGTGAGGTCCTGGCGGAAACTGTTTTTT	CASTFVRSWRKLFF
TRBV12-3/TRBV12-4	-	TRBJ1-6	many	TGTGCCAGCGAACGTGGTACAGCCTATAATTCACCCCTCCACTTT	CASERGTAYNSPLHF
TRBV5-4	-	TRBJ1-2	few	TGTGCCAGCAGCTTGGACCCAGACTATGGCTACACCTTC	CASSLDPDYGYTF
TRBV10-3	-	TRBJ1-6	few	TGTGCCATCAGTGAGTCGACGGGGGGGCAAGGGTCACCCCTCCACTTT	CAISESTGGQGSPLHF
TRBV6-6	TRBD1	TRBJ1-2	many	TGTGCCAGCAGTATGGACAGGGTCTATGGCTACACCTTC	CASSMDRVYGYTF
TRBV7-2	TRBD2	TRBJ2-1	many	TGTGCCAGCATCACGGGGGGCTCCTACAATGAGCAGTTCTTC	CASITGGSYNEQFF
TRBV20-1	-	TRBJ1-2	many	TGCAGTGCTCGAGACTATGGCTACACCTTC	CSARDYGYTF
TRBV4-2	-	TRBJ1-2	many	TGTGCCAGCAGCCAAGATACTTCTAACTATGGCTACACCTTC	CASSQDTSNYGYTF
TRBV4-3	-	TRBJ2-7	many	TGCGCCAGCAGCCCAATGACCGGGTGGGACTACGAGCAGTACTTC	CASSPMTGWDYEQYF
TRBV6-1	-	TRBJ1-1	few	TGTGCCAGCAGTATTGATCAAAACACTGAAGCTTTCTTT	CASSIDQNTEAFF
TRBV24-1	TRBD2	TRBJ2-7	-	TGTGCCACCAGTGGCCAGGGAGGGGACGAGCAGTACTTC	CATSGQGGDEQYF
TRBV7-8	-	TRBJ1-1	few	TGTGCCAGCAGCTTAACGGGAATGAGGACTGAAGCTTTCTTT	CASSLTGMRTEAFF
TRBV27	TRBD1	TRBJ1-5	many	TGTGCCAGCAGTCCCCTGTTTCGATACCGGGACAGGGGCGGTAGCAATCAGCCCCAGCATTTT	CASSPLFRYRDRGGSNQPQHF
TRBV19	-	TRBJ2-5	-	TGTGCCAGTAGTCTCCAGGGGGGACTGGAGACCCAGTACTTC	CASSLQGGLETQYF
TRBV20-1	-	TRBJ2-7	-	TGCAGTGCTTCACCCCCCACCGGGGGATACGAGCAGTACTTC	CSASPPTGGYEQYF
TRBV28	-	TRBJ1-1	-	TGTGCCAGCAGTTTCTTGGGACTGAGTTCGAACACTGAAGCTTTCTTT	CASSFLGLSSNTEAFF
TRBV11-3	TRBD1	TRBJ2-1	many	TGTGCCAGCAGCTCGCCGGGACAGGGGATTCACAATGAGCAGTTCTTC	CASSSPGQGIHNEQFF
TRBV10-3	TRBD1	TRBJ1-2	many	TGTGCCATCAGTGACGACAGGGATTCCGGGGGCTACACCTTC	CAISDDRDSGGYTF
TRBV6-5	TRBD2	TRBJ2-5	many	TGTGCCAGCAGTTACTCCGGGACTAGCGTTCCAGAGACCCAGTACTTC	CASSYSGTSVPETQYF
TRBV28	-	TRBJ1-1	many	TGTGCCAGCAGTTTCCCCGCGCGATCGACTGAAGCTTTCTTT	CASSFPARSTEAFF
TRBV11-2	-	TRBJ1-2	many	TGTGCCAGCAGCTTAGATCTAAGGGGAAACTATGGCTACACCTTC	CASSLDLRGNYGYTF
TRBV12-3/TRBV12-4	-	TRBJ2-1	many	TGTGCCAGCAGTTTAGCGCTAGGGATGCTAGCGGGACAGGGGCATGAGCAGTTCTTC	CASSLALGMLAGQGHEQFF
TRBV4-1	-	TRBJ1-1	few	TGCGCCAGCAGCCAAGGACAAAGGAACACTGAAGCTTTCTTT	CASSQGQRNTEAFF
TRBV12-3/TRBV12-4	TRBD1	TRBJ1-1	many	TGTGCCAGCAGGGGGACAGGGGGCGAAACTGAAGCTTTCTTT	CASRGTGGETEAFF
TRBV7-8	-	TRBJ1-1	few	TGTGCCAGCAGCTTAGTCTTTCGTGGATTCAACACTGAAGCTTTCTTT	CASSLVFRGFNTEAFF
TRBV29-1	-	TRBJ2-2	many	TGCAGCGTTCAGCTGCTCCGATCGAACACCGGGGAGCTGTTTTTT	CSVQLLRSNTGELFF
TRBV4-3	TRBD1	TRBJ2-7	many	TGCGCCAGCTCAGGGGGACCAGGGGGCGGCGAGCAGTACTTC	CASSGGPGGGEQYF
TRBV6-5	-	TRBJ1-1	many	TGTGCCAGCAGTTACGAGGGCACTGAAGCTTTCTTT	CASSYEGTEAFF
TRBV9	-	TRBJ2-3	-	TGTGCCAGCAGCGTAGGGTCCTTTGCTAGCACAGATACGCAGTATTTT	CASSVGSFASTDTQYF
TRBV4-3	-	TRBJ2-7	few	TGCGCCAGCAGCCAAGAACAGAGTCAGCCTTCCTACGAGCAGTACTTC	CASSQEQSQPSYEQYF
TRBV5-6	-	TRBJ1-2	many	TGTGCCAGCAGCTTGAGCGGGACTATGGGCTACACCTTC	CASSLSGTMGYTF
TRBV7-2	-	TRBJ2-7	many	TGTGCCAGCAGCTTATCACACCTGAGCTCCTACGAGCAGTACTTC	CASSLSHLSSYEQYF
TRBV10-3	-	TRBJ1-5	few	TGTGCCATCAGTGAACATAGCAATCAGCCCCAGCATTTT	CAISEHSNQPQHF
TRBV4-1	-	TRBJ2-7	medium-sized	TGCGCCAGCAGCCAAACGGACATTTACGAGCAGTACTTC	CASSQTDIYEQYF
TRBV7-3	TRBD1	TRBJ1-6	-	TGTGCCAGCAGCACCGGACAGGGCGTCGGTTCACCCCTCCACTTT	CASSTGQGVGSPLHF
TRBV7-9	-	TRBJ2-7	many	TGTGCCAGCAGCTTAGCTGGGGGTTCTGTGTACGAGCAGTACTTC	CASSLAGGSVYEQYF
TRBV5-1	TRBD2	TRBJ2-5	-	TGCGCCAGCAGCCTCCATGGCGGGGGGTTAGCAGAGACCCAGTACTTC	CASSLHGGGLAETQYF
TRBV12-3/TRBV12-4	-	TRBJ1-2	few	TGTGCCAGCAGGCGGTTCGGCGGCTACACCTTC	CASRRFGGYTF
TRBV7-2	-	TRBJ1-1	many	TGTGCCAGCACCACAAGGGAGAACACTGAAGCTTTCTTT	CASTTRENTEAFF
TRBV7-2	-	TRBJ1-6	many	TGTGCCAGTTCCAGTAATGCGGTATCTTATTCACCCCTCCACTTT	CASSSNAVSYSPLHF
TRBV12-3/TRBV12-4	-	TRBJ1-4	-	TGTGCCAGCAGTTTCAAGGCCCGGATCCAAAAACTGTTTTTT	CASSFKARIQKLFF
TRBV7-2	-	TRBJ2-4	few	TGTGCCAGCAGCTTATCCCCCCCAACGTCGGACATTCAGTACTTC	CASSLSPPTSDIQYF
TRBV2	TRBD1	TRBJ2-2	many	TGTGCCAGCACTCAGGGGGCCGGCACCGGGGAGCTGTTTTTT	CASTQGAGTGELFF
TRBV5-1	-	TRBJ1-6	many	TGCGCCAGCAGCTTGGATGCAGGGCATCCCAATTCACCCCTCCACTTT	CASSLDAGHPNSPLHF
TRBV6-2/TRBV6-3	-	TRBJ2-7	-	TGTGCCAGCCGTCCGGGGGAGCGGAGCGAGCAGTACTTC	CASRPGERSEQYF
TRBV28	-	TRBJ2-7	many	TGTGCCAGCAGTTCATCAAAGTACGAGCAGTACTTC	CASSSSKYEQYF
TRBV4-3	-	TRBJ2-3	-	TGCGCCAGCAGCCAAGTTGGGAGTCCTAGCACAGATACGCAGTATTTT	CASSQVGSPSTDTQYF
TRBV5-4	TRBD1	TRBJ1-2	many	TGTGCCAGCAGCTTAGGACAGGCGCTCTATGGCTACACCTTC	CASSLGQALYGYTF
TRBV19	-	TRBJ1-1	medium-sized	TGTGCCAGTAGCCTCCCCCCGGCAGGGGCGAGGACTGAAGCTTTCTTT	CASSLPPAGARTEAFF
TRBV4-2	-	TRBJ2-3	many	TGTGCCAGCAGCCTCCTCGGCGCAGATACGCAGTATTTT	CASSLLGADTQYF
TRBV18	-	TRBJ1-6	many	TGTGCCAGCTCACCACCGAAAGGGAGAAGTTCACCCCTCCACTTT	CASSPPKGRSSPLHF